Presented here are 29 T cell receptor beta chains from one specimen sequenced in a study of blood T cells in healthy people across ages (dated by TCRdb to about 2015). Preparation of the library involved 5' RACE. The instrument was an Illumina HiSeq 2500. A second PCR of roughly 6 to 11 cycles was run with a J-beta primer mix and a sample-barcoded 5' primer. TCRdb's own reprocessing of the public reads used fastp at Q25 and MiXCR and kept productive beta chains. Every distinct CDR3 protein forms one entry, paired with its most common genes and DNA. This sample comprises 700,000 or so distinct CDR3 sequences, about a fifth of them detected only once. Jointly, the top ten make up about 22% of the sample. Sequenced input: blood. Every receptor here comes from a man between 65 and 85 years old in good health.

The chain joins TRBV2 to TRBJ1-5, with D perhaps matching TRBD1 (6 bases). Trimming stripped 2 bases from V and 6 bases from J, with 23 bases between. Germline assignment: CDR1 SNHLY and CDR2 FYNNEI. The CDR3 consists of 18 residues. The CDR3 spells CASSERLLAGQGPQPQHF. The CDR3, as DNA: TGTGCCAGCAGTGAAAGGCTGCTGGCGGGGCAGGGGCCTCAGCCCCAGCATTTT. The full variable domain, in which reference TRBV2 and TRBJ1-5 provide the parts outside the CDR3, is EPEVTQTPSHQVTQMGQEVILRCVPISNHLYFYWYRQILGQKVEFLVSFYNNEISEKSEIFDDQFSVERPDGSNFTLKIRSTKLEDSAMYFCASSERLLAGQGPQPQHFGDGTRLSIL.

This clonotype appeared a few times. The chain recombines TRBV6-5 with TRBJ1-2; 10 nucleotides line up with TRBD1. The CDR3 has 12 amino acids. Germline assignment: CDR1 MNHEY and CDR2 SVGAGI. V shed 6 bases, J shed 7 bases, and the junction held 2 bases outside the gene matches. The CDR3 here is CASRRQGAGYTF. The CDR3 DNA follows: TGTGCCAGCAGAAGACAGGGGGCTGGCTACACCTTC.

About this clonotype itself: With a much larger clone just one base away, this may be a read error. The chain uses TRBV28 and TRBJ2-7; a possible D gene is TRBD1 (6 bases). The germline V gene has CDR1 MDHEN and CDR2 SYDVKM. This CDR3 is built from 15 residues. In nucleotides, the CDR3 is TGTGCCAGCAGTTCCGCCCGGGACATCTTTAACGAGCTGTACTTC. Translated: CASSSARDIFNELYF.

The V gene is TRBV6-1, the J gene TRBJ1-2; possible D gene TRBD1, 6 bases. Germline V gives CDR1 MNHNS, CDR2 SASEGT. The CDR3 is 15 amino acids. Between the trimmed V and J ends, which lost 4 bases and 4 bases, there was a span of 16 bases. CDR3 DNA: TGTGCCAGCAGTGTGAACAGGGCTGAAGGCTATGGCTACACCTTC. Encoded protein: CASSVNRAEGYGYTF.

This clonotype was observed a few times. The chain carries TRBV2 and TRBJ1-3; D not resolved. V gave up 6 bases and J gave up 3 bases, with 6 bases separating them. This CDR3 is 12 amino acids long. Germline CDR1 SNHLY, CDR2 FYNNEI. The CDR3 loop reads CASREYGNTIYF. The CDR3 coding sequence is TGTGCCAGCAGAGAATATGGAAACACCATATATTTT. The complete variable domain, with remaining parts taken from reference TRBV2 and TRBJ1-3, reads EPEVTQTPSHQVTQMGQEVILRCVPISNHLYFYWYRQILGQKVEFLVSFYNNEISEKSEIFDDQFSVERPDGSNFTLKIRSTKLEDSAMYFCASREYGNTIYFGEGSWLTVV.

Details on this clonotype: One end of the junction is discordant with germline, which a read error may explain. The V call is TRBV29-1, the J call TRBJ2-5; the match to TRBD2 covers 10 bases. This CDR3 is 12 amino acids long. Germline V gives CDR1 SQVTM, CDR2 ANQGSEA. CDR3 nucleotides: TGCAGCGTTGGATCTAGCGGGAGATACGTTTTCTTC. Residues: CSVGSSGRYVFF.

This clonotype came up once. This chain links TRBV29-1 with TRBJ1-5, with D tentatively TRBD1 (5 bases). Germline CDR1 SQVTM, CDR2 ANQGSEA. The V gene lost 8 bases and the J gene lost 1 base, with 24 bases spanning the gap. The CDR3 is 17 residues long. The CDR3 is CSPKGYRLLGSNQPQHF. The CDR3 DNA reads as TGCAGCCCGAAGGGGTACAGACTCCTAGGGAGCAATCAGCCCCAGCATTTT.

This chain connects TRBV20-1 to TRBJ2-1; tentatively, D is TRBD2 (6 bases). Per germline, CDR1 DFQATT and CDR2 SNEGSKA (reference sequence). The CDR3 consists of 16 residues. V lost 5 bases to trimming and J lost 5 bases, with 22 bases between them. CDR3 coding DNA: TGCAGTGCTCCACTAGCTATCGGACTCGACCACAATGAGCAGTTCTTC. As protein: CSAPLAIGLDHNEQFF.

This clonotype was recorded many times. The genes are TRBV7-9 and TRBJ1-2; D remains unclear. The V end lost 4 bases, the J end lost 7 bases, and 16 bases lay between the germline ends. CDR1 and CDR2 (germline): SEHNR, FQNEAQ (reference sequence). This CDR3 is built from 14 residues. The CDR3 DNA sequence: TGTGCCAGCAGCTCGGCCGGGAACCCCCTTGGCTACACCTTC. Protein: CASSSAGNPLGYTF. The variable domain in full, with the rest retrieved from reference TRBV7-9 and TRBJ1-2, is DTGVSQNPRHKITKRGQNVTFRCDPISEHNRLYWYRQTLGQGPEFLTYFQNEAQLEKSRLLSDRFSAERPKGSFSTLEIQRTEQGDSAMYLCASSSAGNPLGYTFGSGTRLTVV.

V usage is TRBV20-1 and J usage is TRBJ2-3; D is unresolved. Per germline, CDR1 DFQATT and CDR2 SNEGSKA (reference sequence). V lost 6 bases, J lost 4 bases, and 11 bases lay in between. This CDR3 region has 12 residues. DNA of the CDR3: TGCAGTGCCCCATTATTCCCAGATACGCAGTATTTT. This codes for CSAPLFPDTQYF.

This clonotype was observed a few times. The chain has TRBV12-3 or TRBV12-4 and TRBJ2-1; D remains unclear. Trimming left V 1 base short and J 10 bases short, with 8 bases between. The CDR3 contains 12 residues. The DNA for the CDR3 is TGTGCCAGCAGTTTAGGATTGGGGGAGCAGTTCTTC. Protein sequence: CASSLGLGEQFF.

Only a few counts were recorded for this clonotype. A junction boundary mismatches the germline segment, possibly from a read error. V gene TRBV7-2 combines with J gene TRBJ1-3; D may be TRBD1 (6 bases). Germline values: CDR1 SGHTA, CDR2 FQGNSA. The CDR3 loop spans 16 amino acids. DNA for the CDR3: TGTGCCGGCAGCCGGACAGCGCCTTCTCTTGGAAACACCATATATTTT. It encodes CAGSRTAPSLGNTIYF.

The chain combines TRBV10-1 with TRBJ2-7, with no clear D. The CDR3 is made up of 13 amino acids. V was pared by 0 bases and J by 6 bases, with 9 bases between. CDR1 and CDR2 from the germline V gene are WNHNN and SYGVQD (reference sequence). The CDR3, as DNA: TGCGCCAGCAGTGAGTCGGCGCTCCTCGAGCAGTACTTC. Encoded protein: CASSESALLEQYF.

This clonotype was seen a few times. The chain employs TRBV25-1 and TRBJ2-1; 12 positions agree with TRBD2. This CDR3 has 15 residues. Trimming took 4 bases from V and 6 from J; bases not matched to a gene: 4. Per germline, CDR1 MGHDK and CDR2 SYGVNS. The CDR3 region has the DNA TGTGCCAGCAGTGCCTCTAGCGGGAGGGCCAATGAGCAGTTCTTC. Translating it yields CASSASSGRANEQFF.

The chain employs TRBV13 and TRBJ2-2; perhaps TRBD1 as D (5 bases). This CDR3 is 15 amino acids long. Per germline, CDR1 PRHDT and CDR2 FYEKMQ (reference sequence). The V and J ends lost 5 bases and 6 bases respectively, with 16 bases between them. CDR3 sequence: CASSPPDSYPGELFF. The CDR3 DNA follows: TGTGCCAGCAGCCCCCCCGACAGTTATCCCGGGGAGCTGTTTTTT.

The rearrangement links TRBV7-8 to TRBJ2-5; 10 positions agree with TRBD2. The DNA matches TRBJ2-7 better at its end, which makes the J call doubtful. The CDR3 runs to 15 residues. In germline, CDR1 is SGHVS, CDR2 FQNEAQ. CDR3 nucleotides: TGTGCCAGCAGCCCCCAGCGGGAGGGCTCTCTCGAGCAGTACGTC. Protein sequence: CASSPQREGSLEQYV.

The J gene is TRBJ2-6, the V gene TRBV7-2, with 7 nucleotides matching TRBD2. Germline trimming cut 2 bases from V and 0 bases from J; bases unmatched to any gene: 13. The V gene's germline CDR1 is SGHTA and CDR2 FQGNSA. CDR3 length equals 20 residues. The CDR3 DNA is TGTGCCAGCAGCTTAAGGTCTAGCGGCCTGACTATCTCTGGGGCCAACGTCCTGACTTTC. Amino acid sequence: CASSLRSSGLTISGANVLTF.

This chain uses TRBV20-1 with TRBJ2-7, with 9 bases identical to TRBD2. With 2 bases clipped from V and 5 bases from J, the junction kept 16 bases outside the gene matches. CDR3 length: 17 amino acids. Germline V CDR1 and CDR2: DFQATT, SNEGSKA (reference sequence). CDR3 amino acids: CSARSTGLALFTHEQYF. In DNA form, the CDR3 reads TGCAGTGCTAGATCCACGGGACTAGCCCTGTTTACCCACGAGCAGTACTTC.

This clonotype appeared a few times. The chain uses TRBV7-9 and TRBJ2-1, with D uncertain. CDR1 and CDR2 from the germline V gene are SEHNR and FQNEAQ (reference sequence). V was cut by 1 base and J by 9 bases, with 10 bases left in between. The CDR3 sequence is 13 residues long. The CDR3 DNA reads TGTGCCAGCAGCTTAGTAATTTTAGGTGAGCAGTTCTTC. This encodes CASSLVILGEQFF.

The chain uses TRBV10-3 and TRBJ2-5; D unresolved. CDR3 length equals 12 residues. The V end was cut by 3 bases, the J end by 4 bases, with 6 bases between. CDR1 is ENHRY, CDR2 SYGVKD, per germline. This CDR3 is CAISDTGETQYF. For the CDR3, the DNA is TGTGCCATCAGTGACACGGGAGAGACCCAGTACTTC.

The V call is TRBV14, the J call TRBJ2-1, with 7 bases matching TRBD2. Germline trimming cut 0 bases from V and 6 bases from J; bases unmatched to any gene: 5. Germline loops: CDR1 SGHDN, CDR2 FVKESK. CDR3 length: 15 amino acids. In nucleotides, the CDR3 is TGTGCCAGCAGCCAAGATTTTGCTAGCGGCAATGAGCAGTTCTTC. It is translated as CASSQDFASGNEQFF.

This clonotype was counted a few times. The chain carries TRBV29-1 and TRBJ2-7; D remains ambiguous. Germline CDR1 SQVTM, CDR2 ANQGSEA. V gave up 4 bases and J gave up 1 base, with 11 bases separating them. The CDR3 loop spans 13 amino acids. The DNA of the CDR3 is TGCAGCGTTGTGGCAAACCATTCCTACGAGCAGTACGTC. It yields the protein CSVVANHSYEQYV.

This sequence joins TRBV29-1 and TRBJ2-1; D uncertain. The CDR3 has 13 residues. V lost 0 bases and J 7 bases, leaving 10 bases between the germline ends. Germline lookup yields CDR1 SQVTM and CDR2 ANQGSEA. Written as DNA, the CDR3 is TGCAGCGTTGAAGAACATTCTGGGAATGAGCAGTTCTTC. It is translated as CSVEEHSGNEQFF.

This clonotype has a count of ten or more. The chain combines TRBV6-5 with TRBJ2-5, with 11 bases that match TRBD2. TRBJ2-1 explains the end of the DNA better; the J call may be wrong. This CDR3 is built from 17 residues. Germline lookup yields CDR1 MNHEY and CDR2 SVGAGI. CDR3 DNA: TGTGCCAGCAGTTCGTTGACTAGCGGGATTGCGAACAATGAGCAGTTCTTC. As protein: CASSSLTSGIANNEQFF.

This clonotype was detected a few times. The V gene is TRBV7-2, the J gene TRBJ2-7; 13 positions match TRBD2. TRBJ2-1 matches the DNA end more closely, so the J call is doubtful. The CDR3 totals 16 residues. Germline CDR1 reads SGHTA; CDR2 reads FQGNSA. CDR3 loop: CASSSILAGGSNEQFF. The CDR3 nucleotides are TGTGCCAGCAGCTCAATACTAGCGGGAGGGTCCAATGAGCAGTTCTTC.

The CDR3, as DNA: TGTGCCAGCTCACAGGACCGATACGAGCAGTACGTC. It specifies CASSQDRYEQYV. V usage is TRBV18 and J usage is TRBJ2-7; no clear D gene. This CDR3 has 12 amino acids. The germline gives CDR1 KGHSH, CDR2 LQKENI. The ends were cut back, 4 bases at V and 4 bases at J, with 8 bases in the middle.

The table lists this clonotype with a few counts. The V gene is TRBV12-3 or TRBV12-4, the J gene TRBJ2-3, with D possibly TRBD2 on 6 matching bases. The V end was cut by 4 bases, the J end by 10 bases, with 12 bases between. The CDR3 is 12 amino acids. In DNA form, the CDR3 reads TGTGCCAGCAGTTGGGACTGGAAGGCGCAGTATTTT. It translates to CASSWDWKAQYF.

The chain carries TRBV24-1 and TRBJ2-1; D possibly corresponds to TRBD2 (5 bases). This CDR3 is built from 15 residues. Germline CDR1 KGHDR, CDR2 SFDVKD. Trimming left V 2 bases short and J 7 bases short, with 14 bases between. The CDR3 spells CATSDSGPTGNEQFF. In DNA form, the CDR3 reads TGTGCCACCAGTGATTCCGGACCAACGGGGAATGAGCAGTTCTTC.

This clonotype has a handful of counts. This chain links TRBV12-3 or TRBV12-4 with TRBJ2-5; D remains ambiguous. Trimming took 3 bases from V and 5 from J, leaving 7 bases between them. CDR3 length: 12 residues. As DNA, the CDR3 is TGTGCCAGCAGTTTTTGGTCTGAGACCCAGTACTTC. Translated: CASSFWSETQYF.